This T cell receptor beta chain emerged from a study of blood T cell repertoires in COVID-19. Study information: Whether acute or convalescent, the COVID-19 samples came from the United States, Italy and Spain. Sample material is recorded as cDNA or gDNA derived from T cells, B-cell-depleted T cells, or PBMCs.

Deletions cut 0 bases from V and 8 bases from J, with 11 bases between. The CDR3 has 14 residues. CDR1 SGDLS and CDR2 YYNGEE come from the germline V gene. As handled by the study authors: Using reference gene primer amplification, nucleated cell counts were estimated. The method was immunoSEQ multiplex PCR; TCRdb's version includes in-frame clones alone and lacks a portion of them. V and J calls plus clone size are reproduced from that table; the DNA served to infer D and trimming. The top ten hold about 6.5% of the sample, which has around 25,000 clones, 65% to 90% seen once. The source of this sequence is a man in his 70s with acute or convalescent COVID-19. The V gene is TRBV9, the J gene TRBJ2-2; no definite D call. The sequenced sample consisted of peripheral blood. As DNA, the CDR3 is TGTGCCAGCAGCGTAGCCCCCTCTTCGGGGGAGCTGTTTTTT. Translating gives CASSVAPSSGELFF.